Listed below are T cell receptor beta chains from one sample, sequenced in a study of T cells in tuberculosis. Only in-frame clones appear in the TCRdb table, and some are missing; sequencing was by immunoSEQ multiplex PCR. The sample lists some 31,000 clones; approximately 90% were seen once. Material for sequencing was PBMCs. These receptor sequences come from a donor aged 5-35 years with latent tuberculosis or without tuberculosis infection. Both conserved end residues are part of each CDR3. D genes are given only for firm matches. Clone size appears in some rows only: once, few, many, or a class for an expanded clone.

>TRBV7-2|-|-|TRBJ1-1|12
CASSLLRNEAFF
TGTGCCAGCAGCTTACTCAGAAACGAAGCTTTCTTT
>TRBV28|-|-|TRBJ2-2|14
CASRAGLITGELFF
TGTGCCAGCAGGGCGGGACTTATCACCGGGGAGCTGTTTTTT
>TRBV4-3|TRBD1|-|TRBJ2-7|15
CASSHTTGELYEQYF
TGCGCCAGCAGCCATACGACAGGGGAGCTCTACGAGCAGTACTTC
>TRBV6-1|-|-|TRBJ1-3|14
CASSTDYSGNTIYF
TGTGCCAGCAGCACTGATTACTCTGGAAACACCATATATTTT
>TRBV11-3|-|-|TRBJ2-2|12
CASSPLRGELFF
TGTGCCAGCAGCCCCCTCCGCGGGGAGCTGTTTTTT
>TRBV7-6|TRBD1|-|TRBJ2-7|13
CAPEGQGPYEQYF
TGTGCGCCTGAGGGACAGGGCCCTTACGAGCAGTACTTC
>TRBV6-4|TRBD2|-|TRBJ2-3|15
CASSDRAGERDTQYF
TGTGCCAGCAGTGACAGGGCGGGGGAGCGGGATACGCAGTATTTT
>TRBV4-1|-|-|TRBJ2-7|13
CASSQEHQGFRYF
TGCGCCAGCAGCCAAGAACACCAGGGGTTTCGGTACTTC
>TRBV12-5|-|-|TRBJ2-2|14
CASGLDPGSGELFF
TGTGCTAGTGGTTTGGACCCCGGGAGCGGGGAGCTGTTTTTT
>TRBV7-8|-|-|TRBJ2-7|12
CASRSGYYEQYF
TGTGCCAGCAGATCAGGGTACTACGAGCAGTACTTC
>TRBV7-2|TRBD2|-|TRBJ2-3|16
CASSLFGGGLADTQYF
TGTGCCAGCAGCTTATTTGGCGGGGGGCTCGCAGATACGCAGTATTTT
>TRBV12-5|TRBD1|-|TRBJ1-1|14
CASGGDRGFPEAFF
TGTGCTAGTGGTGGGGACAGGGGTTTCCCTGAAGCTTTCTTT
>TRBV19|TRBD1|-|TRBJ2-7|14
CASSIGQGRNEQYF
TGTGCCAGTAGTATCGGACAGGGCCGGAACGAGCAGTACTTC
>TRBV13|TRBD2|few|TRBJ2-5|19
CASSPYLPSLAGGPETQYF
TGTGCCAGCAGCCCTTACCTGCCCTCACTAGCGGGGGGGCCGGAGACCCAGTACTTC
>TRBV9|TRBD2|-|TRBJ2-1|16
CASSVDPSGGPNEQFF
TGTGCCAGCAGCGTAGACCCCAGCGGGGGGCCGAATGAGCAGTTCTTC
>TRBV5-4|TRBD1|-|TRBJ1-3|16
CASSLAGTASGNTIYF
TGTGCCAGCAGCTTGGCAGGGACAGCCTCTGGAAACACCATATATTTT
>TRBV30|-|once|TRBJ1-2|13
CAWSVPRAYGYTF
TGTGCCTGGAGTGTACCGCGGGCCTATGGCTACACCTTC
>TRBV5-1|-|-|TRBJ2-3|15
CASSLEPRSTDTQYF
TGCGCCAGCAGCTTGGAACCTAGAAGCACAGATACGCAGTATTTT
>TRBV30|-|-|TRBJ1-2|14
CAWSVPRKGYGYTF
TGTGCCTGGAGTGTACCTAGGAAAGGTTATGGCTACACCTTC
>TRBV9|-|-|TRBJ2-2|15
CASSVAEGATGELFF
TGTGCCAGCAGCGTAGCGGAGGGGGCCACCGGGGAGCTGTTTTTT
>TRBV4-3|TRBD1|-|TRBJ1-6|20
CASSQEGPRGVSSYNSPLHF
TGCGCCAGCAGCCAAGAAGGCCCCAGGGGGGTGAGCTCCTATAATTCACCCCTCCACTTT
>TRBV7-9|-|-|TRBJ2-4|15
CASSLTFTGLNIQYF
TGTGCCAGCAGCTTAACCTTTACAGGGTTGAACATTCAGTACTTC
>TRBV2|-|-|TRBJ1-3|15
CASSKGGSSGNTIYF
TGTGCCAGCAGCAAGGGAGGGAGCTCTGGAAACACCATATATTTT
>TRBV20-1|-|-|TRBJ1-4|10
CSASPEKLFF
TGCAGTGCTAGTCCGGAAAAACTGTTTTTT
>TRBV6-5|-|-|TRBJ1-1|15
CASSFQGLFYTEAFF
TGTGCCAGCAGTTTCCAGGGCTTGTTCTACACTGAAGCTTTCTTT
>TRBV4-2|-|-|TRBJ2-2|16
CASSPKGGTNTGELFF
TGTGCCAGCAGCCCTAAGGGGGGGACGAACACCGGGGAGCTGTTTTTT
>TRBV7-9|-|-|TRBJ2-7|13
CASSPGQLYEQYF
TGTGCCAGCAGCCCAGGACAGCTCTACGAGCAGTACTTC
>TRBV2|TRBD1|-|TRBJ1-3|15
CASARDRGPGNTIYF
TGTGCCAGCGCCCGGGACAGGGGGCCAGGAAACACCATATATTTT
>TRBV4-3|TRBD1|few|TRBJ2-2|15
CASSPGQGSTGELFF
TGCGCCAGCAGCCCCGGACAGGGGAGCACCGGGGAGCTGTTTTTT
>TRBV7-2|-|-|TRBJ2-3|17
CASSFPSAGEITDTQYF
TGTGCCAGCAGCTTTCCGAGTGCAGGGGAAATCACAGATACGCAGTATTTT
>TRBV9|TRBD1|-|TRBJ2-5|15
CASSGRDRVSETQYF
TGTGCCAGCAGCGGCCGGGACAGGGTGTCAGAGACCCAGTACTTC
>TRBV7-9|-|-|TRBJ1-4|14
CASSYGQLNEKLFF
TGTGCCAGCAGCTACGGACAGTTAAATGAAAAACTGTTTTTT
>TRBV5-1|TRBD2|-|TRBJ2-5|17
CASSLRGLAGEVETQYF
TGCGCCAGCAGCTTGCGGGGACTAGCGGGAGAAGTAGAGACCCAGTACTTC
>TRBV14|TRBD1|-|TRBJ1-1|17
CASSPMIRDSMNTEAFF
TGTGCCAGCAGCCCAATGATCCGGGACAGCATGAACACTGAAGCTTTCTTT
>TRBV5-4|-|-|TRBJ1-5|13
CASSFGNDQPQHF
TGTGCCAGCAGCTTCGGGAACGATCAGCCCCAGCATTTT
>TRBV6-5|-|-|TRBJ1-2|13
CASSSGQGYGYTF
TGTGCCAGCAGCAGTGGGCAGGGCTATGGCTACACCTTC
>TRBV2|-|-|TRBJ1-1|13
CASSRQVNTEAFF
TGTGCCAGCAGTCGGCAGGTCAACACTGAAGCTTTCTTT
>TRBV15|-|-|TRBJ1-5|16
CATSRGISRTNQPQHF
TGTGCCACCAGCAGAGGGATATCGCGGACTAATCAGCCCCAGCATTTT
>TRBV18|TRBD2|once|TRBJ2-7|15
CASSRAGGIQDEQYF
TGTGCCAGCTCACGTGCGGGGGGCATCCAGGACGAGCAGTACTTC
>TRBV28|TRBD2|-|TRBJ2-1|16
CASKSGSGGPHNEQFF
TGTGCCAGCAAGTCAGGTAGCGGGGGCCCCCACAATGAGCAGTTCTTC
>TRBV7-9|TRBD1|-|TRBJ1-1|15
CASSPRQGARIEAFF
TGTGCCAGCAGCCCTCGACAGGGGGCGCGGATTGAAGCTTTCTTT
>TRBV9|TRBD1|-|TRBJ2-7|13
CASSVGQASEQYF
TGTGCCAGCAGCGTCGGACAGGCCTCCGAGCAGTACTTC
>TRBV2|TRBD1|-|TRBJ1-4|14
CASNKQGAGEKLFF
TGTGCCAGCAACAAACAGGGGGCGGGGGAAAAACTGTTTTTT
>TRBV9|TRBD2|-|TRBJ2-3|17
CASSVVPGGVRTDTQYF
TGTGCCAGCAGCGTAGTCCCTGGGGGGGTTCGCACAGATACGCAGTATTTT
>TRBV25-1|-|-|TRBJ2-1|18
CASSDINFGSAAYNEQFF
TGTGCCAGCAGTGATATCAATTTTGGGAGCGCTGCCTACAATGAGCAGTTCTTC
>TRBV5-5|-|-|TRBJ1-1|14
CASSLSAGNTEAFF
TGTGCCAGCAGCTTGTCTGCAGGGAATACTGAAGCTTTCTTT
>TRBV6-5|-|-|TRBJ1-2|13
CASSYQGPYGYTF
TGTGCCAGCAGTTATCAGGGGCCCTATGGCTACACCTTC
>TRBV28|-|-|TRBJ2-3|17
CASSARWRGERTDTQYF
TGTGCCAGCAGTGCCAGGTGGAGGGGTGAGAGGACAGATACGCAGTATTTT
>TRBV28|TRBD2|-|TRBJ2-7|20
CASSLFWGRLAGERTYEQYF
TGTGCCAGCAGTTTATTTTGGGGTCGACTAGCGGGAGAGAGAACCTACGAGCAGTACTTC